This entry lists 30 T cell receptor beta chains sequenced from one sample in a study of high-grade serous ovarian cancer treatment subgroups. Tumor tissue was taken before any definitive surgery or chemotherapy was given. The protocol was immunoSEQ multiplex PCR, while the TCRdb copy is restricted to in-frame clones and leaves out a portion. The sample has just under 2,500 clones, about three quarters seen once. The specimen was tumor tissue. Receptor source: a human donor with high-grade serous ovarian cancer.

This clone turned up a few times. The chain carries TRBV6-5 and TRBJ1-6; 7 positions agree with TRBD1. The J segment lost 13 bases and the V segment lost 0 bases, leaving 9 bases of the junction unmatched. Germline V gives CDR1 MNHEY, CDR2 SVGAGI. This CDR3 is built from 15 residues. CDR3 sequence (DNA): TGTGCCAGCAGTTACTCGACGCAGGGGGGTTACCCCCTCCACTTT. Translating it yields CASSYSTQGGYPLHF.

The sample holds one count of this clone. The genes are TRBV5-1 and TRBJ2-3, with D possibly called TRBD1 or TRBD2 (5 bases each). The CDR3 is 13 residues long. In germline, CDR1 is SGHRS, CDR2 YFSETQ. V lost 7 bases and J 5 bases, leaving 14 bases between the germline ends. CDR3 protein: CASCQEGQDTQYF. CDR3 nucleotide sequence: TGCGCCAGCTGTCAAGAGGGGCAAGATACGCAGTATTTT. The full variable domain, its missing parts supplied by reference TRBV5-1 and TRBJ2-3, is KAGVTQTPRYLIKTRGQQVTLSCSPISGHRSVSWYQQTPGQGLQFLFEYFSETQRNKGNFPGRFSGRQFSNSRSEMNVSTLELGDSALYLCASCQEGQDTQYFGPGTRLTVL.

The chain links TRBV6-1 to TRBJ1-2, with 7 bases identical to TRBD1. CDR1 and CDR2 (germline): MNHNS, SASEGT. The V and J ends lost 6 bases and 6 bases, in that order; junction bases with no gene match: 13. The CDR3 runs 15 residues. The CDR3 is CASRPGGTVTNGYTF. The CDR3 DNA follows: TGTGCCAGCAGACCCGGGGGGACAGTGACAAATGGCTACACCTTC.

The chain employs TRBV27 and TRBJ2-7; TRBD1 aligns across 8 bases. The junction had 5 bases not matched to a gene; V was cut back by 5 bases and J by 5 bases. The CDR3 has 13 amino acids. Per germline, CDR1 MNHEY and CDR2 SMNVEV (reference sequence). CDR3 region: CASSLGQGNEQYF. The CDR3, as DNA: TGTGCCAGCAGTCTCGGACAGGGCAACGAGCAGTACTTC.

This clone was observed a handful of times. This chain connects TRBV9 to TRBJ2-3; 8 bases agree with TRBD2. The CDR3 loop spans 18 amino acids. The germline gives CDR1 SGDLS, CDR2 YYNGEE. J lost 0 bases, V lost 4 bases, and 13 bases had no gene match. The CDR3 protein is CASSPKEGGGLSTDTQYF. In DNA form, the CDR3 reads TGTGCCAGCAGCCCCAAGGAAGGCGGGGGGCTAAGCACAGATACGCAGTATTTT.

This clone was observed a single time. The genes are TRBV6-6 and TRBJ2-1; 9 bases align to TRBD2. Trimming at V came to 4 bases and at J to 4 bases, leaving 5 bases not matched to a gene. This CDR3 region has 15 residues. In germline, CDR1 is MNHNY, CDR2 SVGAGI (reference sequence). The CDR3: CASSSMRGGYNEQFF. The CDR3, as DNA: TGTGCCAGCAGTTCCATGCGGGGGGGGTACAATGAGCAGTTCTTC.

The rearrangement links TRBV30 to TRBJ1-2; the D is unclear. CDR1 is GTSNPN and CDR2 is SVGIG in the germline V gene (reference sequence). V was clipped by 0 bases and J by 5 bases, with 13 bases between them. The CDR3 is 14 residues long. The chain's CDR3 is CAWSVGRPNYGYTF. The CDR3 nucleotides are TGTGCCTGGAGTGTAGGTCGACCGAATTATGGCTACACCTTC.

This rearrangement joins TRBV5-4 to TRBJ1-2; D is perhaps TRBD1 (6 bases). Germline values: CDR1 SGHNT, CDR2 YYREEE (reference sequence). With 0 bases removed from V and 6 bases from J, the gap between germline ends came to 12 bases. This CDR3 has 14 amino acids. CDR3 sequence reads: CASSLVTTGHGYTF. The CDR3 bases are TGTGCCAGCAGCTTGGTTACCACAGGGCATGGCTACACCTTC.

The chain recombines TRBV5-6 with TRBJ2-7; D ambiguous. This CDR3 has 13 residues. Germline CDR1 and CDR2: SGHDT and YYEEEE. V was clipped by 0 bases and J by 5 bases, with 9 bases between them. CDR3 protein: CASSLVQYHEQYF. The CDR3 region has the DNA TGTGCCAGCAGCTTGGTACAGTACCACGAGCAGTACTTC.

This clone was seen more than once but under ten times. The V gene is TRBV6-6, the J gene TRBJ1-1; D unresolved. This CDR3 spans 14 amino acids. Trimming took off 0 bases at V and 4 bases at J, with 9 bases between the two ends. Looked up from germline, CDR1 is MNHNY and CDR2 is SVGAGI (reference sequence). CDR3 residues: CASSYSVAGTEAFF. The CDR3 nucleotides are TGTGCCAGCAGTTACTCGGTGGCGGGCACTGAAGCTTTCTTT.

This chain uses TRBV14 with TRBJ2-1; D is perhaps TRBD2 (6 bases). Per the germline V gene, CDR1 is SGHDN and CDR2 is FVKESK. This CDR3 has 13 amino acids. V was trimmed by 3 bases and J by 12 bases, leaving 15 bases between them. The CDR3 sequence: CASSQGGRGGQFF. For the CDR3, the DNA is TGTGCCAGCAGCCAGGGAGGACGGGGCGGGCAGTTCTTC.

The CDR3 DNA follows: TGTGCCAGCAGCATGGGACAGGGGGGAGGGCAAGAGACCCAGTACTTC. Translated, it gives CASSMGQGGGQETQYF. V and J are TRBV5-4 and TRBJ2-5, with 11 bases aligning to TRBD1. CDR3 length: 16 residues. J was trimmed by 2 bases and V by 4 bases; bases with no gene match: 7. Germline V gene lookup returns CDR1 SGHNT and CDR2 YYREEE (reference sequence).

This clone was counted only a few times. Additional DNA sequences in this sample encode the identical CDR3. The DNA for the CDR3 is TGTGCCAGCGGGACTAGCGGGGGAGGAGGGGAGCTGTTTTTT. Its translation: CASGTSGGGGELFF. The V call is TRBV27, the J call TRBJ2-2; 14 bases agree with TRBD2. Germline CDR1 MNHEY, CDR2 SMNVEV (reference sequence). CDR3 length: 14 residues. V gave up 8 bases and J gave up 8 bases; unmatched junction bases: 4.

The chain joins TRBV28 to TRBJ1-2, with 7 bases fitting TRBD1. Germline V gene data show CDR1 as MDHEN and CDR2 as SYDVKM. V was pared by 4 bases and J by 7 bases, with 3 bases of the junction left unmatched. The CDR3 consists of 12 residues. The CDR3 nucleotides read TGTGCCAGCAGTTCGGGGACAGTTGGCTACACCTTC. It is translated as CASSSGTVGYTF.

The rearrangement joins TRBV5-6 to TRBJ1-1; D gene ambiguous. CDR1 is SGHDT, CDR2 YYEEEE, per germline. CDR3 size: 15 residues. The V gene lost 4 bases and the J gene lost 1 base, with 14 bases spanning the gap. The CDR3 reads CASSRRTERNTEAFF. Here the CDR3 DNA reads TGTGCCAGCAGCCGGAGGACGGAAAGGAACACTGAAGCTTTCTTT.

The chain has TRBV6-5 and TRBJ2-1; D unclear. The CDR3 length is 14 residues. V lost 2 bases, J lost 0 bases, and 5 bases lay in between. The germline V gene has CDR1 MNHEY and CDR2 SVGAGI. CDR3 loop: CASSYTISYNEQFF. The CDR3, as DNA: TGTGCCAGCAGTTACACAATCTCCTACAATGAGCAGTTCTTC.

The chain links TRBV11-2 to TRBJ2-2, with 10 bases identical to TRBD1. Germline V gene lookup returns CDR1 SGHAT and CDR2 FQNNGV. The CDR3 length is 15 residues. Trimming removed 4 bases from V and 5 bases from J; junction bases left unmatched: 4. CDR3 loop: CASSSRTGGTGELFF. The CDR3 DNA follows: TGTGCCAGCAGCTCCCGGACAGGGGGTACCGGGGAGCTGTTTTTT.

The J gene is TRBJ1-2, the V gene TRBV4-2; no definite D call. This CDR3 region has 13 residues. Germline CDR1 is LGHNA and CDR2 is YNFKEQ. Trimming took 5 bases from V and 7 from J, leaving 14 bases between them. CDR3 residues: CASSLIGGPGYTF. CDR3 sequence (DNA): TGTGCCAGCAGCTTGATCGGAGGGCCTGGCTACACCTTC.

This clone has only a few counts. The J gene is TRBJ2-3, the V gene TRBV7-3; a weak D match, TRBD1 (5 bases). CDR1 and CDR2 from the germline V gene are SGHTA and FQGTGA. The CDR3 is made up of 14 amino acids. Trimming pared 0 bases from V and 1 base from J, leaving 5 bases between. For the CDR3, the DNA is TGTGCCAGCAGCTTAACAGGGGGCACAGATACGCAGTATTTT. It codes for CASSLTGGTDTQYF.

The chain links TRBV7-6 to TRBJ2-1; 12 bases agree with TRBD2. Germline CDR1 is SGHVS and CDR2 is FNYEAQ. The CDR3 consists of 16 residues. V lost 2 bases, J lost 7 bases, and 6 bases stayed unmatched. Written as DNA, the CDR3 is TGTGCCAGCAGCTTAACCCTGGGACTAGCGGGTAATGAGCAGTTCTTC. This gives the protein CASSLTLGLAGNEQFF.

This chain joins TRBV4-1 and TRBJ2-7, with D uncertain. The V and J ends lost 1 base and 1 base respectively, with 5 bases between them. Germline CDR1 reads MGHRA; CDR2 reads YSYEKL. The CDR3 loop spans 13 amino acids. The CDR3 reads CASSQGRSYEQYF. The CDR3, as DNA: TGCGCCAGCAGCCAAGGCCGGTCCTACGAGCAGTACTTC.

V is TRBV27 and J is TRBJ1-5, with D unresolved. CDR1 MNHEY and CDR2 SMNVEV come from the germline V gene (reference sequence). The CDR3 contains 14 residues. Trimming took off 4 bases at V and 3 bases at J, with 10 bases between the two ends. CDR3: CASSSSSYNQPQHF. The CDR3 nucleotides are TGTGCCAGCAGTTCTTCTTCTTACAATCAGCCCCAGCATTTT.

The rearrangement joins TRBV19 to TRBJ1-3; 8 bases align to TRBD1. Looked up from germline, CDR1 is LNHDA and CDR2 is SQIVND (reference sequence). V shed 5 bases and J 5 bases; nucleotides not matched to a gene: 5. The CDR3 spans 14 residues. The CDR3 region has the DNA TGTGCCAGTAGTTGGGGACAGGCAAGAAACACCATATATTTT. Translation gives CASSWGQARNTIYF.

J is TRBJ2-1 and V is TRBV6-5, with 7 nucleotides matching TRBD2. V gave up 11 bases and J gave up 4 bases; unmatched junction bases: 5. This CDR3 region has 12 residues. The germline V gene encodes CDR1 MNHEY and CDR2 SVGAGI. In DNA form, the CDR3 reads TGTGCCTCCACGGGGGGTTACAATGAGCAGTTCTTC. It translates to CASTGGYNEQFF.

This CDR3 is CASSQDGLADLDTQYF. The CDR3 region has the DNA TGCGCCAGCAGCCAAGATGGGCTAGCGGATCTAGATACGCAGTATTTT. The J gene is TRBJ2-3, the V gene TRBV4-3; 7 nucleotides match TRBD2. V lost 0 bases, J lost 5 bases, and 8 bases stayed unmatched. The germline gives CDR1 LGHNA, CDR2 YSLEER. CDR3 size: 16 residues.

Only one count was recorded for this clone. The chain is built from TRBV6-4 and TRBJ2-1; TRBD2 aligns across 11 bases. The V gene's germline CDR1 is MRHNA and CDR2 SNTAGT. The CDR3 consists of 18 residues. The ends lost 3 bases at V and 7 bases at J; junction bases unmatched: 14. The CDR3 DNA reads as TGTGCCAGCAGTGAATTTAGCGGGGGGGCAGAAGGTTCAAATGAGCAGTTCTTC. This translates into CASSEFSGGAEGSNEQFF.

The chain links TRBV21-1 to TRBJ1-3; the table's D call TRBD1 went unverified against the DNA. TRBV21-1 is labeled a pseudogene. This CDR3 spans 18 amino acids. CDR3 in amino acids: CASSKLAADTTSGNTIYF. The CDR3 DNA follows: TGTGCCAGCAGCAAATTGGCCGCGGACACCACCTCTGGAAACACCATATATTTT.

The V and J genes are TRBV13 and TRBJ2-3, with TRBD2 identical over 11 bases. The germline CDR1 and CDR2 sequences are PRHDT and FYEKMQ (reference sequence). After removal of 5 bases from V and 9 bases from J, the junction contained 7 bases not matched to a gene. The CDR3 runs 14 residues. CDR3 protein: CASSIPSGGLTQYF. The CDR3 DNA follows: TGTGCCAGCAGCATTCCTAGCGGGGGGCTCACGCAGTATTTT.

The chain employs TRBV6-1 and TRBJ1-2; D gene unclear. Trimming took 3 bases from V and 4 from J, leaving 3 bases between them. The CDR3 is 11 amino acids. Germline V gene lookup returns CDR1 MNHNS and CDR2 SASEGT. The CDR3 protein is CASSEIYGYTF. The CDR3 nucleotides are TGTGCCAGCAGTGAGATCTATGGCTACACCTTC.

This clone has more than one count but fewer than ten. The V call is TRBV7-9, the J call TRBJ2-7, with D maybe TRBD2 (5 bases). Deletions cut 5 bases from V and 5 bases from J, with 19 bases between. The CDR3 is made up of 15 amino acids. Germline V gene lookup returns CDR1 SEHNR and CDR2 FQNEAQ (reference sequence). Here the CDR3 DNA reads TGTGCCAGCAGCCTAATGACTGGGAGACCGGACGAGCAGTACTTC. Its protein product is CASSLMTGRPDEQYF.